This T cell receptor beta chain came from a study of cytomegalovirus exposure and HLA in healthy donors. Germline assignment: CDR1 WNHNN and CDR2 SYGVQD (reference sequence). The CDR3 is 14 residues long. PCR was performed using 60 Vbeta and 13 Jbeta primers. Libraries were prepared by immunoSEQ multiplex PCR; TCRdb keeps only in-frame clonotypes and omits some of them. The ten most abundant clones cover approximately 6.5% of a sample with fewer than 200,000 clones. Findings of the study overall: Several of the most significant clusters appeared, in a later analysis, to be linked to common viral pathogens.

As regards this clone: Its specificity is not known. Mismatch with germline at one junction end may stem from a read error.

V usage is TRBV10-1 and J usage is TRBJ1-1, with TRBD1 matching 7 bases. Sequenced: PBMCs. The sequence was collected from a man aged 30 to 39 in good health and CMV-seronegative. The CDR3 DNA follows: TGCGCCAGCAGTGAGGTGGACAGGCCACGGCCCCCCGACTTT. It yields the protein CASSEVDRPRPPDF.